The 26 T cell receptor beta chains below were found in one sample sequenced in a study of regulatory T cells in long-lasting Graves disease. Construction of the TCR beta libraries employed iRepertoire HTBI primers in conjunction with Arm-PCR of CDR3 regions. Using its own MiXCR run on the multiplex PCR reads, TCRdb lists one record per CDR3 protein. The sample includes around 480,000 distinct CDR3 sequences, 15% to 20% of them seen just once. As to time point: newly diagnosed GD, antithyroid drugs for less than 3 months. RNA isolated from PBMCs was used to make the TCR library. Separately, the same data were catalogued under a study of T cells in Graves' hyperthyroidism and ophthalmopathy.

Source: peripheral blood mononuclear cells (PBMCs), taken at new diagnosis, from a patient treated with antithyroid drugs. These receptors were obtained from a man in his forties with Graves disease.

This clonotype was counted at least ten times. The chain combines TRBV27 with TRBJ1-2; possible D gene TRBD1, 5 bases. Per germline, CDR1 MNHEY and CDR2 SMNVEV (reference sequence). This CDR3 has 15 amino acids. V was cut by 2 bases and J by 6 bases, with 16 bases left in between. As DNA, the CDR3 is TGTGCCAGCAGTTTAGTGGGCAGGGCTCGAAATGGCTACACCTTC. Protein sequence: CASSLVGRARNGYTF.

The chain employs TRBV19 and TRBJ2-1, with TRBD1 matching over 9 bases. The CDR3 loop spans 15 amino acids. Germline lookup yields CDR1 LNHDA and CDR2 SQIVND (reference sequence). Trimming at V came to 5 bases and at J to 8 bases, leaving 10 bases not matched to a gene. The CDR3 loop reads CASSPGQGSRHEQFF. The DNA of the CDR3 is TGTGCCAGTAGTCCAGGACAGGGGTCTAGGCATGAGCAGTTCTTC.

This rearrangement joins TRBV10-1 to TRBJ2-1, with D possibly TRBD2 on 6 matching bases. The V end was cut by 6 bases, the J end by 8 bases, with 11 bases between. Germline CDR1 and CDR2: WNHNN and SYGVQD (reference sequence). The CDR3 contains 12 residues. The CDR3 protein is CASSRDFHEQFF. DNA of the CDR3: TGCGCCAGCAGCCGGGACTTCCATGAGCAGTTCTTC.

This clonotype has more than one count but fewer than ten. The chain is built from TRBV6-2 or TRBV6-3 and TRBJ2-1, with 9 bases aligning to TRBD2. J lost 8 bases, V lost 10 bases, and 12 bases had no gene match. CDR3 length equals 14 residues. Germline V gives CDR1 MNHEY, CDR2 SVGEGT. DNA of the CDR3: TGTGCCACCGGCAAGGGCGGGAGGGCCGATGAGCAGTTCTTC. Translation: CATGKGGRADEQFF.

There are many counts of this clonotype. V usage is TRBV7-9 and J usage is TRBJ2-1, with D uncertain. V was pared by 3 bases and J by 8 bases, with 17 bases between. Germline-derived CDR1 and CDR2 are SEHNR and FQNEAQ (reference sequence). This CDR3 contains 15 residues. In nucleotides, the CDR3 is TGTGCCAGCAGCTTTTTCCCTGACTCGCGACATGAGCAGTTCTTC. It codes for CASSFFPDSRHEQFF.

The chain links TRBV20-1 to TRBJ1-1, with 8 bases aligning to TRBD1. After removal of 1 base from V and 0 bases from J, the junction contained 13 bases not matched to a gene. This CDR3 region has 18 residues. Germline values: CDR1 DFQATT, CDR2 SNEGSKA (reference sequence). The CDR3: CSARAPPPRGLMNTEAFF. The CDR3 nucleotides are TGCAGTGCTAGAGCCCCCCCCCCCAGGGGGCTCATGAACACTGAAGCTTTCTTT.

This clonotype was seen repeatedly, ten times or more. The chain is built from TRBV5-1 and TRBJ2-1, with 11 bases fitting TRBD1. V trimming: 5 bases; J trimming: 10 bases; junction bases outside the gene matches: 14. CDR1 is SGHRS, CDR2 YFSETQ, per germline. The CDR3 consists of 16 residues. The CDR3 DNA sequence: TGCGCCAGCAGTAGAATTCCGGGACAGGGGGACGGGGAGCAGTTCTTC. Translation: CASSRIPGQGDGEQFF.

This clonotype was seen more than once but under ten times. This sequence joins TRBV24-1 and TRBJ2-2; a weak D match, TRBD2 (5 bases). Germline values: CDR1 KGHDR, CDR2 SFDVKD. This CDR3 is built from 15 residues. With 6 bases removed from V and 2 bases from J, the gap between germline ends came to 12 bases. The CDR3 nucleotides read TGTGCCACCAGTAGAACGGGATCCAACACCGGGGAGCTGTTTTTT. This sequence encodes CATSRTGSNTGELFF.

The count of this clonotype is one. The chain links TRBV5-1 to TRBJ2-7; TRBD1 might be the D (6 bases). The V gene lost 5 bases and the J gene lost 6 bases, with 24 bases spanning the gap. Germline CDR1 and CDR2: SGHRS and YFSETQ. The CDR3 runs to 16 residues. CDR3 DNA: TGCGCCAGCAGACCCAGCACAGGGAATTCTGCTCGCGAGCAGTACTTC. As protein: CASRPSTGNSAREQYF.

This chain joins TRBV30 and TRBJ1-1; 7 positions match TRBD1. From germline, CDR1 is GTSNPN and CDR2 SVGIG (reference sequence). The CDR3 spans 14 residues. J lost 4 bases, V lost 5 bases, and 10 bases had no gene match. As DNA, the CDR3 is TGTGCCTGGTGTTCAGGGGGAATCTTCACTGAAGCTTTCTTT. It specifies CAWCSGGIFTEAFF.

The chain carries TRBV7-2 and TRBJ2-7, with D possibly matching TRBD1 (5 bases). CDR1 is SGHTA and CDR2 is FQGNSA in the germline V gene. Trimming cost V 5 bases and J 3 bases, with 17 bases left between them. The CDR3 sequence is 15 residues long. CDR3 protein: CASSPLAGHSYEQYF. As DNA, the CDR3 is TGTGCCAGCAGCCCCCTCGCCGGACACAGCTACGAGCAGTACTTC.

This clonotype was counted ten times or more. The chain couples TRBV7-8 to TRBJ1-1, with 8 bases fitting TRBD1. The CDR3 is 14 amino acids. Germline lookup yields CDR1 SGHVS and CDR2 FQNEAQ. The V and J ends lost 5 bases and 3 bases, in that order; junction bases with no gene match: 5. CDR3 amino acids: CASSPDRGYTEAFF. The CDR3 DNA is TGTGCCAGCAGCCCCGACAGGGGATACACTGAAGCTTTCTTT. Drawing the rest from reference TRBV7-8 and TRBJ1-1, the complete variable domain is GAGVSQSPRYKVAKRGQDVALRCDPISGHVSLFWYQQALGQGPEFLTYFQNEAQLDKSGLPSDRFFAERPEGSVSTLKIQRTQQEDSAVYLCASSPDRGYTEAFFGQGTRLTVV.

This clonotype was counted many times. V and J are TRBV6-1 and TRBJ1-2; 9 positions match TRBD1. Per the germline V gene, CDR1 is MNHNS and CDR2 is SASEGT. V trimming: 2 bases; J trimming: 2 bases; junction bases outside the gene matches: 3. This CDR3 comprises 15 residues. CDR3 sequence reads: CASSESTGGNYGYTF. The DNA for the CDR3 is TGTGCCAGCAGTGAATCGACAGGGGGGAACTATGGCTACACCTTC.

Ten or more counts support this clonotype. The V gene is TRBV11-2, the J gene TRBJ2-1; TRBD2 aligns across 14 bases. CDR3 length equals 14 residues. Germline CDR1 and CDR2: SGHAT and FQNNGV. V lost 5 bases to trimming and J lost 15 bases; unmatched junction nucleotides: 9. The CDR3 loop reads CASSPGTSGRFLFF. CDR3 DNA: TGTGCCAGCAGCCCCGGGACTAGCGGGAGATTTTTGTTCTTC.

This clonotype came up a few times. The chain employs TRBV28 and TRBJ2-7, with D possibly matching TRBD2 (7 bases). The V end lost 6 bases, the J end lost 0 bases, and 24 bases lay between the germline ends. CDR3 length: 18 amino acids. Germline V gene data show CDR1 as MDHEN and CDR2 as SYDVKM. CDR3 nucleotides: TGTGCCAGCAGCTCTTACCCTATGGGGGGGCAAAGCTCCTACGAGCAGTACTTC. Its protein is CASSSYPMGGQSSYEQYF.

In this sample, this clonotype turned up many times. This chain uses TRBV7-8 with TRBJ2-7; D unclear. The V and J ends lost 1 base and 0 bases respectively, with 7 bases between them. The CDR3 is made up of 14 amino acids. Germline CDR1 SGHVS, CDR2 FQNEAQ. CDR3 in amino acids: CASSLEDGSYEQYF. The CDR3 nucleotides read TGTGCCAGCAGCTTAGAGGACGGCTCCTACGAGCAGTACTTC. Variable domain in full (rest from reference TRBV7-8 and TRBJ2-7): GAGVSQSPRYKVAKRGQDVALRCDPISGHVSLFWYQQALGQGPEFLTYFQNEAQLDKSGLPSDRFFAERPEGSVSTLKIQRTQQEDSAVYLCASSLEDGSYEQYFGPGTRLTVT.

This clonotype was seen repeatedly, ten times or more. The chain is built from TRBV6-1 and TRBJ2-7; the D is unclear. Trimming pared 8 bases from V and 4 bases from J, leaving 18 bases between. This CDR3 comprises 14 residues. Germline V gene lookup returns CDR1 MNHNS and CDR2 SASEGT. CDR3 loop: CASSKVFSSYEQYF. The DNA of the CDR3 is TGTGCCAGCTCCAAAGTTTTTTCTTCTTACGAGCAGTACTTC.

This clonotype was detected many times. The chain links TRBV28 to TRBJ1-2; D is ambiguous. Trimming pared 3 bases from V and 4 bases from J, leaving 3 bases between. The CDR3 contains 11 residues. CDR1 and CDR2 (germline): MDHEN, SYDVKM. The CDR3 is CASSFGYGYTF. The DNA for the CDR3 is TGTGCCAGCAGTTTCGGCTATGGCTACACCTTC.

The CDR3 DNA reads TGCGCCAGCAGCCAAGTTGCAGGGGGCGCAACCTACGAGCAGTACTTC. It translates to CASSQVAGGATYEQYF. The V call is TRBV4-1, the J call TRBJ2-7; TRBD1 agrees at 8 bases. Losses at the gene ends were 1 base for V and 2 bases for J; bases not matched to a gene: 7. From germline, CDR1 is MGHRA and CDR2 YSYEKL. The CDR3 extends over 16 amino acids.

This sequence joins TRBV28 and TRBJ2-2, with no clear D. V was shortened by 7 bases and J by 9 bases, with 9 bases between the two germline ends. The CDR3 runs 11 residues. Germline CDR1 reads MDHEN; CDR2 reads SYDVKM. The CDR3 loop is CASMVGRELFF. The CDR3 DNA reads TGTGCCAGCATGGTTGGGCGGGAGCTGTTTTTT.

This clonotype was counted only a few times. The CDR3 sequence: CAISQDKAQETQYF. The DNA of the CDR3 is TGTGCCATCAGCCAGGACAAGGCCCAAGAGACCCAGTACTTC. This chain joins TRBV10-3 and TRBJ2-5, with D maybe TRBD1 (5 bases). The CDR3 sequence is 14 residues long. V was trimmed by 6 bases and J by 1 base, leaving 12 bases between them. From germline, CDR1 is ENHRY and CDR2 SYGVKD.

This clonotype was seen a handful of times. The chain carries TRBV29-1 and TRBJ2-1; a possible D gene is TRBD1 (6 bases). This CDR3 spans 11 amino acids. Germline V gives CDR1 SQVTM, CDR2 ANQGSEA. Trimming pared 5 bases from V and 8 bases from J, leaving 10 bases between. The CDR3 bases are TGCAGCGTTAGCAGGGGCCATGAGCAGTTCTTC. This codes for CSVSRGHEQFF.

The chain couples TRBV10-3 to TRBJ2-3; TRBD2 matches at 11 bases. V was clipped by 3 bases and J by 5 bases; unmatched bases: 13. Per the germline V gene, CDR1 is ENHRY and CDR2 is SYGVKD. This CDR3 spans 18 amino acids. CDR3 bases: TGTGCCATCAGTGATCCCCCGGGACTAGCGGAAAAGGGAGATACGCAGTATTTT. It specifies CAISDPPGLAEKGDTQYF.

This clonotype has only a few counts. This chain uses TRBV5-1 with TRBJ2-7; maybe TRBD2 (6 bases). The CDR3 loop spans 15 amino acids. Germline loops: CDR1 SGHRS, CDR2 YFSETQ. V lost 2 bases to trimming and J lost 0 bases, with 12 bases between them. The CDR3: CASSFISGASYEQYF. CDR3 DNA: TGCGCCAGCAGCTTTATTAGCGGAGCCTCCTACGAGCAGTACTTC.

This clonotype was recorded at least ten times. The chain has TRBV20-1 and TRBJ2-1, with TRBD2 matching over 14 bases. J was trimmed by 3 bases and V by 6 bases; bases with no gene match: 13. The CDR3 runs to 18 residues. CDR1 DFQATT and CDR2 SNEGSKA come from the germline V gene (reference sequence). The CDR3 reads CSALLTSGRALSYNEQFF. CDR3 DNA: TGCAGTGCCTTACTGACTAGCGGGAGGGCCCTAAGCTACAATGAGCAGTTCTTC.

In its sample, this clonotype was seen a few times. V gene TRBV7-9 combines with J gene TRBJ1-5; D not certain. CDR1 is SEHNR, CDR2 FQNEAQ, per germline (reference sequence). The CDR3 sequence is 14 residues long. Trimming removed 5 bases from V and 1 base from J, with 9 bases in between. CDR3 sequence: CASSTGMSNQPQHF. The CDR3 region has the DNA TGTGCCAGCAGCACCGGGATGAGCAATCAGCCCCAGCATTTT.